This T cell receptor (beta chain) was documented in a study of T-cell reconstitution after alpha-beta-depleted transplantation in children. Unique molecular identifiers were incorporated during preparation of the TCRbeta library. TCRdb re-derived calls from the PCR reads in MiXCR, one entry per CDR3 protein. Counted here are about 870,000 distinct CDR3 sequences, roughly 15% occurring once; the ten biggest clones make up around 5.3%. From germline, CDR1 is SGHRS and CDR2 YFSETQ. V lost 0 bases and J lost 3, with 11 bases in between. The CDR3 has 15 amino acids. This sequence originates from a male patient under 18 who had a stem cell transplant for acute lymphoblastic leukemia, so the T cells may come from the graft donor. This specimen was PBMCs, mostly from graft donor cells, taken 360 days after TCRalphabeta/CD19-depleted stem cell transplant. This chain joins TRBV5-1 and TRBJ2-3; D may be TRBD2 (6 bases). CDR3 amino acids: CASSLDSSGTDTQYF. The CDR3 bases are TGCGCCAGCAGCTTGGATTCCAGCGGGACAGATACGCAGTATTTT.